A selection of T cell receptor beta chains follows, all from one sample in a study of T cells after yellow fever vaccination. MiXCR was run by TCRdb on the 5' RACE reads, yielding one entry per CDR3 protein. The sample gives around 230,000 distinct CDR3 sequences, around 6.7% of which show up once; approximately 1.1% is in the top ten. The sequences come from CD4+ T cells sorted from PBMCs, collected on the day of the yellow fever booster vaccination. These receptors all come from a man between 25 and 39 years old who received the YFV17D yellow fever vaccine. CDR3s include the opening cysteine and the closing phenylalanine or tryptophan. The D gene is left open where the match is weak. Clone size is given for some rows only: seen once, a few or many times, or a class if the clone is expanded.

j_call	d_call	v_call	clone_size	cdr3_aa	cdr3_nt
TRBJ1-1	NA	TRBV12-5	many	CASGLVHRANTEAFF	TGTGCTAGTGGTTTGGTACACAGGGCGAACACTGAAGCTTTCTTT
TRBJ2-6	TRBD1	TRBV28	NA	CASRSYQGAVAGANVLTF	TGTGCCAGCAGGTCCTATCAGGGGGCTGTAGCTGGGGCCAACGTCCTGACTTTC
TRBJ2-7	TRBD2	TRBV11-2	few	CASSFGLAGGGGNYEQYF	TGTGCCAGCAGTTTTGGACTAGCGGGAGGGGGGGGCAACTACGAGCAGTACTTC
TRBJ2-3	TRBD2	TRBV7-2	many	CASSPFPGAGADTQYF	TGTGCCAGCAGCCCTTTCCCCGGGGCGGGAGCAGATACGCAGTATTTT
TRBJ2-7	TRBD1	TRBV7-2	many	CASSPGQGDLYEQYF	TGTGCCAGCAGCCCCGGACAGGGAGATCTGTACGAGCAGTACTTC
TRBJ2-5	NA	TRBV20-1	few	CSAQGGGSAETQYF	TGCAGTGCTCAAGGTGGGGGGAGTGCGGAGACCCAGTACTTC
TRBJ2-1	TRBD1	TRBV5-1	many	CASSLVWTGGPNEQFF	TGCGCCAGCAGCTTGGTTTGGACAGGGGGACCCAATGAGCAGTTCTTC
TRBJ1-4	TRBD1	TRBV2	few	CAGTRTGGIEKLFF	TGTGCCGGAACTAGGACAGGGGGGATCGAAAAACTGTTTTTT
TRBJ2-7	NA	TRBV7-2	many	CASRPPGSYEQYF	TGTGCCAGCAGGCCCCCGGGGTCCTACGAGCAGTACTTC
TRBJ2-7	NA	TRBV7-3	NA	CASSSQGGGEQYF	TGTGCCAGCAGCTCACAGGGCGGAGGCGAGCAGTACTTC
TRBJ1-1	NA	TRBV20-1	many	CSARDARSGTEAFF	TGCAGTGCTAGAGATGCCAGATCAGGGACTGAAGCTTTCTTT
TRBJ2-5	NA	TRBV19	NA	CTSSVGGAVEETQYF	TGTACCAGTAGTGTAGGAGGAGCAGTAGAAGAGACCCAGTACTTC
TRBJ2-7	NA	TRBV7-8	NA	CASSLLYSTYEQYF	TGTGCCAGCAGCTTATTGTACAGTACCTACGAGCAGTACTTC
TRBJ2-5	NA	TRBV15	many	CATSRDRGAGETQYF	TGTGCCACCAGCAGAGATAGGGGAGCGGGAGAGACCCAGTACTTC